This T cell receptor beta chain emerged from a study of somatic mutations in cytotoxic T cells in rheumatoid arthritis. The data were produced by immunoSEQ multiplex PCR, yet TCRdb's version contains in-frame clones alone and is incomplete. The sample lists tens of thousands of clones, about four fifths occurring once. Losses at the gene ends were 6 bases for V and 7 bases for J; bases not matched to a gene: 8. Germline CDR1 and CDR2: MDHEN and SYDVKM. The CDR3 is made up of 14 amino acids. This clone was observed a handful of times. The rearrangement joins TRBV28 to TRBJ2-2; 7 bases agree with TRBD1. The specimen was CD8+ T cells sorted from blood. The TCR sequence derives from a man aged 35 to 55 in good health. The CDR3: CASRTGTDIGELFF. CDR3 in DNA: TGTGCCAGCAGGACCGGGACAGACATCGGGGAGCTGTTTTTT.